This T cell receptor (beta chain) was sequenced in a study of radiation and T cells in renal cell carcinoma. Profiled with immunoSEQ multiplex PCR; TCRdb holds only in-frame clones, not every one. Counted here are roughly 86,000 clones, approximately 80% occurring once; the ten biggest clones make up roughly a tenth. The time point: blood 4 weeks post-SBRT, at nephrectomy. Sample treatment: 15 Gy SBRT to primary tumor, nephrectomy 4 weeks later. Nephrectomy followed 15 Gy stereotactic body radiation by 4 weeks. Findings and caveats of the study: Top tumor clonotypes rose in blood 2 weeks post-radiation, then contracted. Baseline intratumoral clonotype presence is unknown without pretreatment biopsies.

Per germline, CDR1 SGDLS and CDR2 YYNGEE. The CDR3 loop spans 14 amino acids. V was clipped by 6 bases and J by 6 bases; unmatched bases: 8. This clone has just a few counts. Its antigen is unidentified. This TCR derives from a man aged 45-60 years with renal cell carcinoma. The chain is built from TRBV9 and TRBJ1-1, with 10 bases aligning to TRBD1. The sample in question was blood, obtained from a patient whose treatment included radiotherapy and nephrectomy. This chain's CDR3 is CASTKGQGDSEAFF. The CDR3 DNA is TGTGCCAGCACCAAAGGACAGGGGGACTCTGAAGCTTTCTTT.